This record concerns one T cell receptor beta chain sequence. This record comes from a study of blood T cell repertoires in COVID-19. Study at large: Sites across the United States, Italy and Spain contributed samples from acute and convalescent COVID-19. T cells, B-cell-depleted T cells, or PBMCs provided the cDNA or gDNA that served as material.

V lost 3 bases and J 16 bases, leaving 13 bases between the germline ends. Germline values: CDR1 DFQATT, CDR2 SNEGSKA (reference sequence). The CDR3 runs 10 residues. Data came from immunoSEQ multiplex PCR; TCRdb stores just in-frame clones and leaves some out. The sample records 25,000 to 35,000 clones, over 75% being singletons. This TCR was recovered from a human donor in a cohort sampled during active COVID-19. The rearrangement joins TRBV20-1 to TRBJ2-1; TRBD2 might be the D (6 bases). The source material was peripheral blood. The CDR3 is CSASWGVPFF. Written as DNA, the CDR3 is TGCAGTGCTAGTTGGGGGGTCCCCTTCTTC.